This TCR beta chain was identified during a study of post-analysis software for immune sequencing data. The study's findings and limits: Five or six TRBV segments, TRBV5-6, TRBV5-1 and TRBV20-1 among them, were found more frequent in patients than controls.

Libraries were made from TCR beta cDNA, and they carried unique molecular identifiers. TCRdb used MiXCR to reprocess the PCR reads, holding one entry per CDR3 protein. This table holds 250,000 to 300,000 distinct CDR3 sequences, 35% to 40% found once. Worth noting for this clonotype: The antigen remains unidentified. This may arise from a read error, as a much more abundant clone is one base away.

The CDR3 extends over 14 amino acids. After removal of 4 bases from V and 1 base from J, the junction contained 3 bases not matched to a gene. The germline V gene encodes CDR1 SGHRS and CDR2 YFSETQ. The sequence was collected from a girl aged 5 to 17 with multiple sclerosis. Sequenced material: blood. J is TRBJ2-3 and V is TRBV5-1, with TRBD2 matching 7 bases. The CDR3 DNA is TGCGCCAGCAGCGTGGGAGGGGGCACAGATACGCAGTATTTT. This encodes CASSVGGGTDTQYF.